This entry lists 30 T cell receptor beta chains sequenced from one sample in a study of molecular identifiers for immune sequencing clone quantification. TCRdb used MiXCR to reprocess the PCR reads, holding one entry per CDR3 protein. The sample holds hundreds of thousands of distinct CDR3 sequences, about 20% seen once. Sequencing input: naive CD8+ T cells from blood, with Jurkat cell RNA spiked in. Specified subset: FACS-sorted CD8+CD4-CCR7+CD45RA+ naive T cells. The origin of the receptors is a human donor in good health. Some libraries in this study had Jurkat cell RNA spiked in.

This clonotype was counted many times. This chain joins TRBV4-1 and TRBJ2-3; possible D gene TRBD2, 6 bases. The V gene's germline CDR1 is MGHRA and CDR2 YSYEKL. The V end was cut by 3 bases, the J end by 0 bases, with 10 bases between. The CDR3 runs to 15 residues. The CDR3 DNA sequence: TGCGCCAGCAGCCAGGACTACCCAAGCACAGATACGCAGTATTTT. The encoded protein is CASSQDYPSTDTQYF.

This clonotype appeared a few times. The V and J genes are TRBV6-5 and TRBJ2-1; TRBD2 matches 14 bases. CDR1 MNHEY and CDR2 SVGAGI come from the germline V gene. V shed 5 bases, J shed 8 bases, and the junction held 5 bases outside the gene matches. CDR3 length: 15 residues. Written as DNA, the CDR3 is TGTGCCAGCAGTCCCGGGACTAGCGGGAGAGATGAGCAGTTCTTC. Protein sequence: CASSPGTSGRDEQFF.

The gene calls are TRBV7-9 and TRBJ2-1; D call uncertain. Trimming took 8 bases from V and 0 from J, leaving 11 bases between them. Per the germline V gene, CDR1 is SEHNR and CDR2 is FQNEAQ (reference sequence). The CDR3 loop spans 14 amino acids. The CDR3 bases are TGTGCCAGCCGGGCCCTTGGCTCCTACAATGAGCAGTTCTTC. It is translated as CASRALGSYNEQFF.

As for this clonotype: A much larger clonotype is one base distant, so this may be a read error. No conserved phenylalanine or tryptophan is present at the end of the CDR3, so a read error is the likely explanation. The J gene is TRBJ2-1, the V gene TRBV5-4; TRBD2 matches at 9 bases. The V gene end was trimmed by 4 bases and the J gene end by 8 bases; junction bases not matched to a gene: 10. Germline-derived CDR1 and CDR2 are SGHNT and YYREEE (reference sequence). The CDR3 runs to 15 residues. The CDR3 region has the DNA TGTGCCAGCAGCCAGGGACTAGCAGGGATGGATGAGCAGTTCCTC. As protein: CASSQGLAGMDEQFL.

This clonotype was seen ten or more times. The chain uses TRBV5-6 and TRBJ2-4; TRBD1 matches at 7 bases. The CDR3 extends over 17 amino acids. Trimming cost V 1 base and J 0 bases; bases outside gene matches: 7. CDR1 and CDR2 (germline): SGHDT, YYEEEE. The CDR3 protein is CASSLMRGTEAKNIQYF. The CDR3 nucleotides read TGTGCCAGCAGCTTGATGAGGGGGACAGAAGCCAAAAACATTCAGTACTTC.

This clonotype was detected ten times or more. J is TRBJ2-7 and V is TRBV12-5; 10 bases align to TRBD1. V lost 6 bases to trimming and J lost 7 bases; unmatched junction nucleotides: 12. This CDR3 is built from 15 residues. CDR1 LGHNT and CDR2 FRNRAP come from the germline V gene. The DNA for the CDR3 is TGTGCTAGTGGGTTCTCGGGACAGGGGATCGGGGAGCAGTACTTC. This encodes CASGFSGQGIGEQYF. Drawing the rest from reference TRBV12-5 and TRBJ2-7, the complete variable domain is DARVTQTPRHKVTEMGQEVTMRCQPILGHNTVFWYRQTMMQGLELLAYFRNRAPLDDSGMPKDRFSAEMPDATLATLKIQPSEPRDSAVYFCASGFSGQGIGEQYFGPGTRLTVT.

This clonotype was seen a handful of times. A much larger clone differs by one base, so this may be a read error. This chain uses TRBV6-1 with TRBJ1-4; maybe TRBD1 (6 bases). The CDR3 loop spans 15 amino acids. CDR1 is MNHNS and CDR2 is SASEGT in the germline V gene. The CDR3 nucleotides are TGTGCCAGCAGTGAAGCCGACAGGAGAACCGAAAAACAGTTTTTT. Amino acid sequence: CASSEADRRTEKQFF.

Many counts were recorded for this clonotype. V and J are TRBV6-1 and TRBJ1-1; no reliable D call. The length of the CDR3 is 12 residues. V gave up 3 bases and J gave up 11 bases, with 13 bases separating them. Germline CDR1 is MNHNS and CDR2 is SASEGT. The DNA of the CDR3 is TGTGCCAGCAGTGATTCCGGTAACATGGCTTTCTTT. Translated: CASSDSGNMAFF.

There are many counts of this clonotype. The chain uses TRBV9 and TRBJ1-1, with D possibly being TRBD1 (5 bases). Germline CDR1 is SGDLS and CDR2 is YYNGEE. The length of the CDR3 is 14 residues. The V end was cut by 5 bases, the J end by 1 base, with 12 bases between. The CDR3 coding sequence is TGTGCCAGCAGGGAACTGACAGAGAACACTGAAGCTTTCTTT. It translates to CASRELTENTEAFF.

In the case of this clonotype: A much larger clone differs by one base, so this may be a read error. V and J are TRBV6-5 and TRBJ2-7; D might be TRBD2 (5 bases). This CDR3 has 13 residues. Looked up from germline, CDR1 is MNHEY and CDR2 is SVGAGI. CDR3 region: CAGSQGLIYEQYF. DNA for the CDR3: TGTGCCGGCAGCCAAGGACTTATCTACGAGCAGTACTTC.

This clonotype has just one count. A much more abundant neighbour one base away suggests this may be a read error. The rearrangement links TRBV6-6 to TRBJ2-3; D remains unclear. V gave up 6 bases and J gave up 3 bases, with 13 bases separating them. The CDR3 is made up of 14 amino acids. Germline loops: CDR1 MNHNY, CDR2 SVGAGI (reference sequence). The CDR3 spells CASSSGPETDTQYF. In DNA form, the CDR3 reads TGTGCCAGCAGCTCCGGTCCGGAAACAGATACGCAGTATTTT.

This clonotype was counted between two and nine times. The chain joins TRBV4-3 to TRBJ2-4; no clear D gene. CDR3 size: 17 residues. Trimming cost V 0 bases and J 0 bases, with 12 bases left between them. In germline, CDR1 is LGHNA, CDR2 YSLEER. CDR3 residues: CASSQDTSGIAKNIQYF. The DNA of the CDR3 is TGCGCCAGCAGCCAAGATACGAGTGGAATAGCCAAAAACATTCAGTACTTC.

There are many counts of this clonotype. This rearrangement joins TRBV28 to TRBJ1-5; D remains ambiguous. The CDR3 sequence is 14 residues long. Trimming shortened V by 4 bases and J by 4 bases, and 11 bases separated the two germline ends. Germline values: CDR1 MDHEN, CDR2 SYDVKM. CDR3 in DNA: TGTGCCAGCAGTTCGATGGGGATTAATCAGCCCCAGCATTTT. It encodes CASSSMGINQPQHF.

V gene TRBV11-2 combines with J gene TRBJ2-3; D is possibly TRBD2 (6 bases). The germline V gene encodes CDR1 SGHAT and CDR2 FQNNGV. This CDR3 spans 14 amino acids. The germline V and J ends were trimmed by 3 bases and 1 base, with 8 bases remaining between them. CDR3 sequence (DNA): TGTGCCAGCAGCTTTGCGGGACGCACAGATACGCAGTATTTT. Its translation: CASSFAGRTDTQYF.

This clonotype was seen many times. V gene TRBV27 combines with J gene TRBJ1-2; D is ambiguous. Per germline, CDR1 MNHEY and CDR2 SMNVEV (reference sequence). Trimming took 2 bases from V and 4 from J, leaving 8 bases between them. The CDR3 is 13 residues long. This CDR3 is CASSLIGGYGYTF. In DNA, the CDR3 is TGTGCCAGCAGTTTAATAGGAGGCTATGGCTACACCTTC.

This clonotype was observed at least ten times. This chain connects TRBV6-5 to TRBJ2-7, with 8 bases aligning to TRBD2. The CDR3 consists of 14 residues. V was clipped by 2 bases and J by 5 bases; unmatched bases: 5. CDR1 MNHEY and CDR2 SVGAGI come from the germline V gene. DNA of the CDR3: TGTGCCAGCAGTTACAGTGGTAGCGGGGACGAGCAGTACTTC. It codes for CASSYSGSGDEQYF.

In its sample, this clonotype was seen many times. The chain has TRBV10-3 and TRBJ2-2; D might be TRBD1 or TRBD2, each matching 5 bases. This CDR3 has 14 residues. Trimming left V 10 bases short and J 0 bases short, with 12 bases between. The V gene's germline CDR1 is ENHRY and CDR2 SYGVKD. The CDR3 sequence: CATRDPTNTGELFF. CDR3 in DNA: TGTGCCACCCGGGACCCAACGAACACCGGGGAGCTGTTTTTT.

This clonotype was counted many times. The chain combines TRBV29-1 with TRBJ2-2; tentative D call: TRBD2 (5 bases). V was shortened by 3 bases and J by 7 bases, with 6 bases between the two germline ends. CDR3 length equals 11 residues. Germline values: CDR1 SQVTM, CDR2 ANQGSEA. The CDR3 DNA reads TGCAGCGTTGAGGAGGACGGGGAGCTGTTTTTT. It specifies CSVEEDGELFF.

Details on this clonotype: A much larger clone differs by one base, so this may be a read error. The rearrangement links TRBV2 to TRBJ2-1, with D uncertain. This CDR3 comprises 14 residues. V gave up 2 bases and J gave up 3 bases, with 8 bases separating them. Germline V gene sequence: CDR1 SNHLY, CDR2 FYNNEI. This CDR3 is CASSESLSYNEQFF. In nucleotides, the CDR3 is TGTGCCAGCAGTGAATCGCTGAGCTACAATGAGCAGTTCTTC.

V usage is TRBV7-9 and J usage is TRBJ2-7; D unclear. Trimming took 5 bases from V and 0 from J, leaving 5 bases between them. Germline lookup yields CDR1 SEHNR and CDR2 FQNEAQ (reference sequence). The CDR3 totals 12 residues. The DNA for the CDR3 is TGTGCCAGCAGCGAAAACTCCTACGAGCAGTACTTC. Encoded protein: CASSENSYEQYF.

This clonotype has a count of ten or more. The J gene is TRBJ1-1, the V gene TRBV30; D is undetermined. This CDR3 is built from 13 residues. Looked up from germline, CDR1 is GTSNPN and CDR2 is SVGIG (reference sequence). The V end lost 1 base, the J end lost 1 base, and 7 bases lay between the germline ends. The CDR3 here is CAWSEAGNTEAFF. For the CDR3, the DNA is TGTGCCTGGAGTGAGGCGGGGAACACTGAAGCTTTCTTT.

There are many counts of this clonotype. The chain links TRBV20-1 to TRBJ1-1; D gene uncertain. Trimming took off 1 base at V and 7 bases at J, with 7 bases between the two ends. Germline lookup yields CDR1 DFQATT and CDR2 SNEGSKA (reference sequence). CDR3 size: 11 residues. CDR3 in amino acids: CSARAENEAFF. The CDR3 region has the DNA TGCAGTGCTAGAGCAGAGAATGAAGCTTTCTTT.

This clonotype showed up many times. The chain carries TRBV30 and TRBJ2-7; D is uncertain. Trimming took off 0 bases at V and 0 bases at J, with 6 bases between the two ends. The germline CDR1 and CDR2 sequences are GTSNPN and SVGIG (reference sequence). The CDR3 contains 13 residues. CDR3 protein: CAWSVGYSYEQYF. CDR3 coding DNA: TGTGCCTGGAGTGTAGGGTACTCCTACGAGCAGTACTTC.

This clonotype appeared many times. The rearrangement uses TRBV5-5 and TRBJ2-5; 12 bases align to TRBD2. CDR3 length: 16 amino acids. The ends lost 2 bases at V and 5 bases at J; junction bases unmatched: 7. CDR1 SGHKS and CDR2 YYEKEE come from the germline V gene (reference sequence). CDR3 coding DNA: TGTGCCAGCAGCTTTCTCCTAGCGGGGGGGCTGGAGACCCAGTACTTC. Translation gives CASSFLLAGGLETQYF.

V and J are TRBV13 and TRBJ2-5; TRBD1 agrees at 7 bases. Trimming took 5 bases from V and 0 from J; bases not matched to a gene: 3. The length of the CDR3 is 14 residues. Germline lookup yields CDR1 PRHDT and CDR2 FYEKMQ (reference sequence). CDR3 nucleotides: TGTGCCAGCAGCCCGGACAGGAACCAAGAGACCCAGTACTTC. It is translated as CASSPDRNQETQYF.

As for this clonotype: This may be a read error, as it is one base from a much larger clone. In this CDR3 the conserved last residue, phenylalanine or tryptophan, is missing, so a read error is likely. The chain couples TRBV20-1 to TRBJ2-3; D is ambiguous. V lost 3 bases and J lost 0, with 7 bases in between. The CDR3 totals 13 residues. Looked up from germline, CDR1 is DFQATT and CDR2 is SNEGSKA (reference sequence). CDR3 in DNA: TGCAGTGCTAGGGGGATGAGCACAGATACGCAGTATCTT. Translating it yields CSARGMSTDTQYL.

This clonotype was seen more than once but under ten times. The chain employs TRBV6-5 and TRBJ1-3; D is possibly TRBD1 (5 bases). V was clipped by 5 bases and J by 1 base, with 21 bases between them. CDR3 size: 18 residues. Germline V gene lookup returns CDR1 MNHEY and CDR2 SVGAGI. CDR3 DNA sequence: TGTGCCAGCAGTCCCCTCTTCTCGACAGATCCGTCTGGAAACACCATATATTTT. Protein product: CASSPLFSTDPSGNTIYF.

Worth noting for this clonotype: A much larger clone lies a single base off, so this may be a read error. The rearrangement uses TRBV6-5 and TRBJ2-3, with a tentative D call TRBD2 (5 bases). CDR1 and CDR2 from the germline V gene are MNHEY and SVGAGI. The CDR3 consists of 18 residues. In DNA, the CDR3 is TGTGTCAGCAGTTACTCGATTGCGGGTATCCATTTTTCAGATACGCAGTATTTT. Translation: CVSSYSIAGIHFSDTQYF.

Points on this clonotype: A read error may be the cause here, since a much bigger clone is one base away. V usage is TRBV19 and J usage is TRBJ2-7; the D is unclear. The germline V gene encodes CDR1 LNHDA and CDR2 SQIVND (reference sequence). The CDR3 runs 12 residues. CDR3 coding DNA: TGTGCCAGTAGTGGGTTGCGAAGCGAGCAGTGCTTC. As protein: CASSGLRSEQCF.

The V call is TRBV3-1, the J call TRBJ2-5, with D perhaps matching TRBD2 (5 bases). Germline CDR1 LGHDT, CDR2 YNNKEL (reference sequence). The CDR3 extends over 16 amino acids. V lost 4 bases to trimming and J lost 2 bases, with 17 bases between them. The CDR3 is CASSPIWSGDQETQYF. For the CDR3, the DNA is TGTGCCAGCAGCCCTATATGGAGCGGTGATCAAGAGACCCAGTACTTC.